This T cell receptor beta chain originates from a study of somatic mutations in cytotoxic T cells in rheumatoid arthritis (dated by TCRdb to 2015 to 2018). At the level of the whole study: Before any treatment started and right after they were diagnosed, patients gave peripheral blood samples (around 29 ml EDTA). Follow-up samples were taken post-diagnosis during immunosuppressive therapy with agents such as methotrexate, hydroxychloroquine and sulfasalazine. Some T-cell populations stained with V beta antibodies were sorted by flow on a FACSAria II or Sony SH800 to nearly 100% purity, with sorted V beta1+ cells additionally subjected to TCRB sequencing. A total of 65 rheumatoid arthritis patients and 15 to 20 healthy controls underwent TCRB deep sequencing. Patients and controls did not essentially differ in median age, which was nearly identical between the groups. Whether expanded CD8+ T-cell clones in untreated, newly diagnosed rheumatoid arthritis carry somatic mutations was the study question, and clonality was characterized with TCRB deep sequencing. Broader findings and caveats from the paper: CD8+ clonality increased with age in patients (Spearman r of about 0.45) but not in healthy controls. The finding that TRBV07 was slightly underrepresented in patients was left unadjusted for multiple comparisons. Rheumatoid arthritis patients and age-matched healthy controls did not significantly differ in CD8+ T-cell clonality. The largest CD8+ clone made up more than 20% of CD8+ cells in about an eighth of the 65 patients, and blood and synovial fluid shared several identical CD8+ TCRB sequences. It was unknown which antigens the expanded CD8+ clones targeted, and their absence from virus-specific databases did not exclude viral specificity.

Sequencing of TCRB CDR3 was done on genomic DNA with the immunoSEQ assay. The authors processed their data as follows. When patient CD8+ clones exceeding 1% were checked against published virus-specific TCRB sequences, only a few matched. Nothing other than productive TCRB rearrangements was included in the analyses. Defining a clone by its unique TCRB CDR3 sequence, the study calculated clonality as a productive clonality index derived from Shannon entropy. To calculate repertoire overlap between two samples, the template counts of each clone were considered relative to each sample's total templates. V-gene usage measured by flow cytometry correlated with TCRB sequencing V-gene usage, with a Spearman r of roughly 0.67. What TCRdb holds here is the immuneACCESS table cut down to in-frame rearrangements. Part of the clones is not present; checked against another copy, under half of the missing clones reflect an unresolved V gene, and the others are unexplained. The DNA was the basis for D and trimming; V, J and clone size are from that table. In this sample the table shows about 4,800 clones, around 82% of which occur a single time. The ten largest clones represent 55% to 85% of the sample.

Based on the germline V gene (reference sequence), the CDR1 and CDR2 sequences are SSHAT and FNYEAQ. CDR3 length: 16 amino acids, cysteine to phenylalanine. Left in the record is the CDR3 DNA by itself, 48 bases read in frame from the first base. In regard to this clone: The target of this receptor is not known. Sequence at one end of the junction differs from germline and may be a read error.

CD4+ and CD8+ cells were isolated by positive magnetic bead selection on an AutoMACS, and purity was checked by flow cytometry. A TCR V beta antibody panel was used in flow cytometry to screen first for clonal expansions, which were then characterized by TCRB deep sequencing of sorted CD8+ fractions. Peripheral blood mononuclear cells were isolated by Ficoll-Paque PLUS density gradient separation. DNA was extracted from CD4-enriched, CD8-enriched or PBMC samples with Nucleospin Tissue or Tissue XS kits and quantified with a Qubit 2.0 fluorometer. This specimen consisted of CD8+ T cells sorted from blood, obtained at a follow-up visit. The TCR sequence derives from a man aged 40-49 years with rheumatoid arthritis. The chain was built from TRBV7-7 and TRBJ2-1; tentative D gene TRBD2, with 6 bases matching. The CDR3 corresponds to CASSWRRDQTYNEQFF. The sequence in DNA is TGTGCTAGCAGCTGGCGGCGGGACCAAACCTACAATGAGCAGTTCTTC.